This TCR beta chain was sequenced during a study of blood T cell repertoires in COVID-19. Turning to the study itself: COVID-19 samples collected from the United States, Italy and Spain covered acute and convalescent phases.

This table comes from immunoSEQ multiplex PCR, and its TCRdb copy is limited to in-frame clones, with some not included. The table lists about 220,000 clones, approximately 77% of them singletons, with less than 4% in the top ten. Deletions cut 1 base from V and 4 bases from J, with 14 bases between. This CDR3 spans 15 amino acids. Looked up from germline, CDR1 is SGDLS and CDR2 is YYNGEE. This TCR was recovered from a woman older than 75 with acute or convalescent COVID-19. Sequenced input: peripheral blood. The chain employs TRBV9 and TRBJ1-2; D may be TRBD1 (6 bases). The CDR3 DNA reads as TGTGCCAGCAGCGTACAAATACAGGGAAGCTATGGCTACACCTTC. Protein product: CASSVQIQGSYGYTF.